Below, 30 T cell receptor beta chains from the same sample are listed, as sequenced in a study of T-cell reconstitution after alpha-beta-depleted transplantation in children. Construction of the TCRbeta library involved unique molecular identifiers. TCRdb analysed the PCR reads with MiXCR anew, one entry per CDR3 protein. The profile shows approximately 500,000 distinct CDR3 sequences, more than 9% of them singletons. The sample was PBMCs, taken before TCRalphabeta/CD19-depleted stem cell transplant. Receptors originate from a child aged 2 to 10 with inherited bone marrow failure, due to receive a stem cell transplant.

The chain has TRBV7-2 and TRBJ2-7; 9 bases match TRBD1. The CDR3 is 16 amino acids. Germline V CDR1 and CDR2: SGHTA, FQGNSA. Trimming took 1 base from V and 3 from J; bases not matched to a gene: 7. The DNA of the CDR3 is TGTGCCAGCAGCTTAGTCCCGGGACAGGGTTTCTACGAGCAGTACTTC. Encoded protein: CASSLVPGQGFYEQYF.

In the case of this clonotype: Being one base from a much bigger clone, this may be a read error. The V call is TRBV5-5, the J call TRBJ2-6; D gene unclear. Germline V gene data show CDR1 as SGHKS and CDR2 as YYEKEE (reference sequence). Trimming pared 4 bases from V and 6 bases from J, leaving 11 bases between. This CDR3 has 14 residues. The CDR3 nucleotides are TGTGCCAGCAGCCCAAGGGCTGTGGCCAACGTCCTGACTTTC. Translating it yields CASSPRAVANVLTF.

Many counts were recorded for this clonotype. The chain recombines TRBV20-1 with TRBJ2-1, with D possibly being TRBD2 (6 bases). This CDR3 has 13 amino acids. The V gene lost 8 bases and the J gene lost 5 bases, with 16 bases spanning the gap. Germline-derived CDR1 and CDR2 are DFQATT and SNEGSKA (reference sequence). The DNA of the CDR3 is TGCAGTTCCTGGAGGGCCCTCGACAATGAGCAGTTCTTC. It specifies CSSWRALDNEQFF.

This clonotype was found many times. This sequence joins TRBV5-1 and TRBJ2-3; no clear D gene. V was shortened by 4 bases and J by 3 bases, with 12 bases between the two germline ends. CDR3 length: 14 residues. CDR1 and CDR2 (germline): SGHRS, YFSETQ. The CDR3, as DNA: TGCGCCAGCAGCGGAACCTTGGAAACAGATACGCAGTATTTT. This gives the protein CASSGTLETDTQYF. The whole variable domain, remainder taken from reference TRBV5-1 and TRBJ2-3, is KAGVTQTPRYLIKTRGQQVTLSCSPISGHRSVSWYQQTPGQGLQFLFEYFSETQRNKGNFPGRFSGRQFSNSRSEMNVSTLELGDSALYLCASSGTLETDTQYFGPGTRLTVL.

J is TRBJ1-5 and V is TRBV7-8; D unresolved. Germline loops: CDR1 SGHVS, CDR2 FQNEAQ. The CDR3 is 16 amino acids. V was pared by 2 bases and J by 2 bases, with 13 bases between. The CDR3 region is CASSLWEGAGNQPQHF. The CDR3 region has the DNA TGTGCCAGCAGCTTATGGGAGGGCGCAGGCAATCAGCCCCAGCATTTT.

This clonotype was seen ten or more times. The chain links TRBV5-1 to TRBJ2-5; D gene ambiguous. Trimming pared 2 bases from V and 2 bases from J, leaving 10 bases between. The CDR3 runs 14 residues. Germline CDR1 and CDR2: SGHRS and YFSETQ. The CDR3: CASSLGADQETQYF. DNA of the CDR3: TGCGCCAGCAGCTTAGGTGCGGATCAAGAGACCCAGTACTTC.

At least ten counts were recorded for this clonotype. The rearrangement uses TRBV27 and TRBJ2-7; maybe TRBD1 (5 bases). This CDR3 is built from 13 residues. V lost 4 bases to trimming and J lost 5 bases, with 12 bases between them. The V gene's germline CDR1 is MNHEY and CDR2 SMNVEV (reference sequence). Here the CDR3 DNA reads TGTGCCAGCAGTTACGGCAGGGCCCACGAGCAGTACTTC. Protein product: CASSYGRAHEQYF.

At least ten counts were recorded for this clonotype. The chain uses TRBV19 and TRBJ2-1; TRBD2 aligns across 11 bases. The length of the CDR3 is 14 residues. The trim removed 3 bases at V and 7 bases at J, leaving 2 bases unmatched. Germline V gives CDR1 LNHDA, CDR2 SQIVND (reference sequence). CDR3 amino acids: CASSITSGSNEQFF. The DNA for the CDR3 is TGTGCCAGTAGTATCACTAGCGGGAGTAATGAGCAGTTCTTC. The complete variable domain, with remaining parts taken from reference TRBV19 and TRBJ2-1, reads DGGITQSPKYLFRKEGQNVTLSCEQNLNHDAMYWYRQDPGQGLRLIYYSQIVNDFQKGDIAEGYSVSREKKESFPLTVTSAQKNPTAFYLCASSITSGSNEQFFGPGTRLTVL.

This clonotype was recorded at least ten times. V gene TRBV5-5 combines with J gene TRBJ2-5, with D possibly TRBD2 on 6 matching bases. This CDR3 spans 14 amino acids. The V end lost 0 bases, the J end lost 5 bases, and 11 bases lay between the germline ends. The germline gives CDR1 SGHKS, CDR2 YYEKEE (reference sequence). The CDR3, as DNA: TGTGCCAGCAGCTTGGGGTGGGAGGAGGAGACCCAGTACTTC. This sequence encodes CASSLGWEEETQYF.

Many counts were recorded for this clonotype. The chain uses TRBV11-2 and TRBJ1-1; no firm D call. The CDR3 is 12 residues long. Germline CDR1 and CDR2: SGHAT and FQNNGV. V gave up 3 bases and J gave up 6 bases, with 8 bases separating them. CDR3 nucleotides: TGTGCCAGCAGCTTCGGGTGGGCTGAAGCTTTCTTT. Protein sequence: CASSFGWAEAFF.

The V gene is TRBV5-6, the J gene TRBJ2-1; a weak D match, TRBD1 (7 bases). This CDR3 contains 16 residues. V shed 4 bases and J shed 6 bases, with 20 bases lying between them. Germline-derived CDR1 and CDR2 are SGHDT and YYEEEE. CDR3 loop: CASSPPLSGGSNEQFF. Written as DNA, the CDR3 is TGTGCCAGCAGCCCGCCTTTGTCAGGGGGGAGCAATGAGCAGTTCTTC. Variable domain in full (rest from reference TRBV5-6 and TRBJ2-1): DAGVTQSPTHLIKTRGQQVTLRCSPKSGHDTVSWYQQALGQGPQFIFQYYEEEERQRGNFPDRFSGHQFPNYSSELNVNALLLGDSALYLCASSPPLSGGSNEQFFGPGTRLTVL.

This clonotype was seen at least ten times. This chain uses TRBV7-6 with TRBJ2-3, with 7 bases identical to TRBD2. The CDR3 length is 14 residues. Trimming at V came to 0 bases and at J to 6 bases, leaving 3 bases not matched to a gene. Germline-derived CDR1 and CDR2 are SGHVS and FNYEAQ. For the CDR3, the DNA is TGTGCCAGCAGCTTAGCGGGGGGGAAGGATACGCAGTATTTT. Translated: CASSLAGGKDTQYF.

Worth noting for this clonotype: One end of the junction varies from germline; a read error may be responsible. V is TRBV28 and J is TRBJ2-7; TRBD2 agrees at 7 bases. CDR3 length: 13 residues. Germline CDR1 is MDHEN and CDR2 is SYDVKM. The CDR3 is CASSPGLTYKQYF. CDR3 DNA: TGTGCCAGCAGCCCGGGACTAACCTACAAGCAGTACTTC.

V is TRBV4-2 and J is TRBJ2-4; TRBD1 might be the D (6 bases). This CDR3 contains 15 residues. Germline loops: CDR1 LGHNA, CDR2 YNFKEQ. The V and J ends lost 4 bases and 6 bases respectively, with 16 bases between them. In DNA form, the CDR3 reads TGTGCCAGCAGCCTTTTATCAACCAGGGGAAACATTCAGTACTTC. As protein: CASSLLSTRGNIQYF.

This clonotype was found many times. The rearrangement uses TRBV7-2 and TRBJ2-7; 8 bases map to TRBD1. V lost 5 bases, J lost 3 bases, and 9 bases stayed unmatched. Germline CDR1 and CDR2: SGHTA and FQGNSA. This CDR3 region has 15 residues. CDR3 region: CASSRTGTVYYEQYF. The CDR3 bases are TGTGCCAGCAGCAGGACAGGGACTGTTTACTACGAGCAGTACTTC. Supplemented by reference TRBV7-2 and TRBJ2-7, the full variable domain reads GAGVSQSPSNKVTEKGKDVELRCDPISGHTALYWYRQSLGQGLEFLIYFQGNSAPDKSGLPSDRFSAERTGGSVSTLTIQRTQQEDSAVYLCASSRTGTVYYEQYFGPGTRLTVT.

This clonotype was counted many times. The V and J genes are TRBV4-1 and TRBJ1-2, with 9 bases matching TRBD1. V gave up 2 bases and J gave up 8 bases; unmatched junction bases: 6. This CDR3 has 14 residues. Germline V CDR1 and CDR2: MGHRA, YSYEKL. The CDR3 bases are TGCGCCAGCAGCCAAATCAACAGGGGGCAAGGCTACACCTTC. This sequence encodes CASSQINRGQGYTF.

This clonotype has at least ten counts. The chain recombines TRBV3-1 with TRBJ2-2; D is uncertain. The CDR3 consists of 15 residues. Germline CDR1 and CDR2: LGHDT and YNNKEL (reference sequence). The V and J ends lost 0 bases and 13 bases respectively, with 18 bases between them. The CDR3 DNA sequence: TGTGCCAGCAGCCAAGATCAAGAAGGCGCTATGGGGCTGTTTTTT. This sequence encodes CASSQDQEGAMGLFF.

Details on this clonotype: A much larger clone is a single base away; this may be a read error. The chain uses TRBV6-5 and TRBJ2-1; 14 nucleotides agree with TRBD2. The CDR3 runs to 16 residues. Germline CDR1 is MNHEY and CDR2 is SVGAGI. The DNA for the CDR3 is TGTGCCAGCAGTTACTCTGGGACTAGCGGGAGCTATGAGCGGTTCTTC. Translating it yields CASSYSGTSGSYERFF.

This clonotype was picked up many times. The V call is TRBV10-3, the J call TRBJ2-3; 8 bases line up with TRBD2. J lost 1 base, V lost 10 bases, and 7 bases had no gene match. The CDR3 extends over 14 amino acids. Germline V lookup: CDR1 ENHRY, CDR2 SYGVKD. CDR3 region: CATGLTSGTDTQYF. In nucleotides, the CDR3 is TGTGCCACCGGCTTGACTAGCGGCACAGATACGCAGTATTTT.

As to this clonotype: With a much larger clone just one base away, this may be a read error. The CDR3 spells CASSSPWGNDQFF. As DNA, the CDR3 is TGTGCCAGCAGTTCTCCATGGGGCAATGACCAGTTCTTC. The V and J genes are TRBV27 and TRBJ2-1; TRBD1 might be the D (5 bases). This CDR3 is built from 13 residues. Germline CDR1 MNHEY, CDR2 SMNVEV (reference sequence).

About this clonotype itself: This may come from a read error, since a much larger clone is one base off. The V call is TRBV20-1, the J call TRBJ2-7; D is unclear. CDR1 is DFQATT, CDR2 SNEGSKA, per germline (reference sequence). This CDR3 contains 9 residues. The CDR3 nucleotides read TGCAGTGCTGGTGTCGAGCTGTACTTC. It yields the protein CSAGVELYF.

This clonotype was recorded at least ten times. The rearrangement links TRBV7-2 to TRBJ2-7, with 10 bases fitting TRBD2. Losses at the gene ends were 3 bases for V and 5 bases for J; bases not matched to a gene: 10. Germline V gene lookup returns CDR1 SGHTA and CDR2 FQGNSA. CDR3 length: 16 residues. The CDR3 region is CASSLGMGLAKNEQYF. CDR3 nucleotides: TGTGCCAGCAGCTTGGGAATGGGACTAGCGAAGAACGAGCAGTACTTC.

The chain couples TRBV20-1 to TRBJ2-7, with 7 bases aligning to TRBD1. The length of the CDR3 is 13 residues. CDR1 and CDR2 from the germline V gene are DFQATT and SNEGSKA (reference sequence). J gave up 3 bases and V 3 bases, and 5 bases lay outside the gene matches. CDR3 sequence: CSASFDRVYEQYF. DNA of the CDR3: TGCAGTGCTAGTTTCGACAGGGTCTACGAGCAGTACTTC.

At least ten counts were recorded for this clonotype. The J gene is TRBJ1-5, the V gene TRBV7-9, with 8 bases matching TRBD1. V lost 5 bases to trimming and J lost 11 bases; unmatched junction nucleotides: 14. This CDR3 region has 15 residues. The V gene's germline CDR1 is SEHNR and CDR2 FQNEAQ (reference sequence). This CDR3 reads CASSGDGQGFSTQHF. Written as DNA, the CDR3 is TGTGCCAGCAGCGGGGACGGACAGGGATTCAGTACCCAGCATTTT.

The CDR3 here is CASSLETSGMDEQFF. The CDR3 coding sequence is TGCGCCAGCAGCTTGGAGACTAGCGGGATGGATGAGCAGTTCTTC. The chain uses TRBV5-1 and TRBJ2-1, with TRBD2 identical over 11 bases. Germline V lookup: CDR1 SGHRS, CDR2 YFSETQ. This CDR3 region has 15 residues. V was clipped by 0 bases and J by 8 bases; unmatched bases: 4.

This clonotype showed up many times. The chain joins TRBV24-1 to TRBJ1-2; perhaps TRBD1 as D (6 bases). CDR3 size: 16 residues. V lost 8 bases and J 6 bases, leaving 24 bases between the germline ends. Germline V gives CDR1 KGHDR, CDR2 SFDVKD. CDR3 in DNA: TGTGCCACCACATTCGGGCTCCCCAGGGGAGCGAATGGCTACACCTTC. It is translated as CATTFGLPRGANGYTF.

This clonotype came up many times. The chain is built from TRBV5-1 and TRBJ1-4, with D possibly TRBD1 on 5 matching bases. CDR1 and CDR2 from the germline V gene are SGHRS and YFSETQ. Between the trimmed V and J ends, which lost 3 bases and 1 base, there was a span of 13 bases. This CDR3 contains 16 residues. The CDR3 DNA reads as TGCGCCAGCAGCTCCGACCCGGGGGTAACTAATGAAAAACTGTTTTTT. Translating gives CASSSDPGVTNEKLFF.

There are many counts of this clonotype. The chain is built from TRBV28 and TRBJ2-7, with 9 nucleotides matching TRBD1. The CDR3 consists of 16 residues. V lost 2 bases and J lost 4; bases outside the gene matches: 9. Germline loops: CDR1 MDHEN, CDR2 SYDVKM. The CDR3 DNA reads as TGTGCCAGCAGTTTACGTGTTAGGGACAGGGTTTACGAGCAGTACTTC. Encoded protein: CASSLRVRDRVYEQYF.

The V and J genes are TRBV29-1 and TRBJ2-7; perhaps TRBD1 as D (5 bases). V lost 4 bases and J lost 9, with 13 bases in between. Per the germline V gene, CDR1 is SQVTM and CDR2 is ANQGSEA. This CDR3 has 11 amino acids. Here the CDR3 DNA reads TGCAGCGTTGCGACAGTAGCTGGGCAGTACTTC. This gives the protein CSVATVAGQYF.

V and J are TRBV23-1 and TRBJ2-7; 8 bases map to TRBD1. TRBV23-1 is an ORF for which the function is uncertain. This CDR3 has 17 amino acids. After removal of 0 bases from V and 3 bases from J, the junction contained 10 bases not matched to a gene. The chain's CDR3 is CASSQSEKDRDNYEQYF. The CDR3 DNA is TGCGCCAGCAGTCAATCGGAAAAGGACAGGGATAACTACGAGCAGTACTTC.